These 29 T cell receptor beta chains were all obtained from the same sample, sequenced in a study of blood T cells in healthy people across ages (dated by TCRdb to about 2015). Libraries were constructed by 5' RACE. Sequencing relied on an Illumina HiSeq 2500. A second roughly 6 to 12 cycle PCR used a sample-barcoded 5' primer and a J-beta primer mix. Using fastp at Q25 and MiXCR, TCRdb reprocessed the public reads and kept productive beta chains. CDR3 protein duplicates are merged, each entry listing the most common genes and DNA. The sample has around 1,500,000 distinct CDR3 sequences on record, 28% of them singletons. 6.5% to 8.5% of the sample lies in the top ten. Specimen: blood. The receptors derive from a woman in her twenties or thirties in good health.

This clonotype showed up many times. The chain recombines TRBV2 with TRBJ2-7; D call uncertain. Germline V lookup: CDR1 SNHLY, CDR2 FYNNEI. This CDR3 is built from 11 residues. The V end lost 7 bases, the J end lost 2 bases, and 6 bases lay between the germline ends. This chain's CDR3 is CASKAAYEQYF. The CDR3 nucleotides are TGTGCCAGCAAGGCGGCCTACGAGCAGTACTTC. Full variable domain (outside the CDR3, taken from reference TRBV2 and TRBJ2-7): EPEVTQTPSHQVTQMGQEVILRCVPISNHLYFYWYRQILGQKVEFLVSFYNNEISEKSEIFDDQFSVERPDGSNFTLKIRSTKLEDSAMYFCASKAAYEQYFGPGTRLTVT.

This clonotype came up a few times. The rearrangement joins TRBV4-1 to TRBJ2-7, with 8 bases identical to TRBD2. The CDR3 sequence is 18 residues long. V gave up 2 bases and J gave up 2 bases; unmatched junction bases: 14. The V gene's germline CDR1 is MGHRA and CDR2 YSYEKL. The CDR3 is CASSQWPAGGHQPYEQYF. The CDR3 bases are TGCGCCAGCAGCCAATGGCCGGCGGGGGGCCATCAACCCTACGAGCAGTACTTC.

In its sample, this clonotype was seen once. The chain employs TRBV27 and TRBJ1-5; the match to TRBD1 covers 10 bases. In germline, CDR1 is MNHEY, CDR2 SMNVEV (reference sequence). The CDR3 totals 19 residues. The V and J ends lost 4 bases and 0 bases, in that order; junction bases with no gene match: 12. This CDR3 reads CASSSLPGQGLHSNQPQHF. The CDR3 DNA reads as TGTGCCAGCAGTTCGCTCCCGGGACAGGGGCTTCATAGCAATCAGCCCCAGCATTTT.

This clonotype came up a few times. The CDR3 region is CSAISGLPSDEQYF. The DNA for the CDR3 is TGCAGTGCCATTAGCGGGTTGCCTTCCGACGAGCAGTACTTC. V gene TRBV20-1 combines with J gene TRBJ2-7; 7 nucleotides match TRBD2. With V trimmed by 6 bases and J by 5 bases, 13 bases remained unmatched. The germline V gene encodes CDR1 DFQATT and CDR2 SNEGSKA (reference sequence). CDR3 size: 14 residues.

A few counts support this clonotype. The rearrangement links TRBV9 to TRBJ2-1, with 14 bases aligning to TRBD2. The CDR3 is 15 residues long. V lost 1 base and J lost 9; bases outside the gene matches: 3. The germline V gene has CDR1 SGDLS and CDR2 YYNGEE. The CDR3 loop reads CASSVRLAGGSEQFF. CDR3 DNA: TGTGCCAGCAGCGTACGACTAGCGGGAGGGTCTGAGCAGTTCTTC.

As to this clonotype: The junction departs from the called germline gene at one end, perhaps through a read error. The DNA of the CDR3 is TGTACCATCAGCAACCGGGACAGGGGGGCGAATGAGCAGTTCTTC. Protein product: CTISNRDRGANEQFF. The chain is built from TRBV10-3 and TRBJ2-1; 11 bases agree with TRBD1. Germline V CDR1 and CDR2: ENHRY, SYGVKD. The CDR3 loop spans 15 amino acids.

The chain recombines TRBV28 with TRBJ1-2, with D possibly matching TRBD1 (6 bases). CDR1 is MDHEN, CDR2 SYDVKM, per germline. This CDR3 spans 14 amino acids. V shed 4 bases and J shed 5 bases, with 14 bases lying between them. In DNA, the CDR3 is TGTGCCAGCAGTTCAGGGGCTACCCGGTATGGCTACACCTTC. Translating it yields CASSSGATRYGYTF.

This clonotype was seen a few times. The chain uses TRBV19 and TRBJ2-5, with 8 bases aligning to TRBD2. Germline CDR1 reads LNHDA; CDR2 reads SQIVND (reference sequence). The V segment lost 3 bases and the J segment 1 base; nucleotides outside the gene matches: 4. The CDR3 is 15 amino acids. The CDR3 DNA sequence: TGTGCCAGTAGTATGAGCGGGGGTATCCAAGAGACCCAGTACTTC. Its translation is CASSMSGGIQETQYF.

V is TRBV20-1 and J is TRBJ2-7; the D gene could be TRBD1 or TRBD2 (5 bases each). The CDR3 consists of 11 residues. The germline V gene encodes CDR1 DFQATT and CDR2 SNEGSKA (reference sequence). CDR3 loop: CSASGPDEQYF. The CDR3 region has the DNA TGCAGCGCCTCGGGACCGGACGAGCAGTACTTC.

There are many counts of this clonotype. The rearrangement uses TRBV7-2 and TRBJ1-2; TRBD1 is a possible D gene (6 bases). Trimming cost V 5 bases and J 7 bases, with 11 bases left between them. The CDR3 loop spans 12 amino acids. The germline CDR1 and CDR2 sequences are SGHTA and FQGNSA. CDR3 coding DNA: TGTGCCAGCAGCCAACAGGGAAGTGGCTACACCTTC. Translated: CASSQQGSGYTF.

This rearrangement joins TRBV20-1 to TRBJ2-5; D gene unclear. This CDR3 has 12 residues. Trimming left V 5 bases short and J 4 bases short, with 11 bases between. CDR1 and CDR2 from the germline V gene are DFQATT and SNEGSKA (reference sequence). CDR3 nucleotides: TGCAGTGCTCAGTTATCTCGAGAGACCCAGTACTTC. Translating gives CSAQLSRETQYF.

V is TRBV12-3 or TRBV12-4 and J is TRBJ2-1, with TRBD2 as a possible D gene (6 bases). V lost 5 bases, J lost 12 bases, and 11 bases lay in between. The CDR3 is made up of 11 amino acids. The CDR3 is CASSTGLAQFF. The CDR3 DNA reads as TGTGCCAGCAGTACGGGACTCGCGCAGTTCTTC.

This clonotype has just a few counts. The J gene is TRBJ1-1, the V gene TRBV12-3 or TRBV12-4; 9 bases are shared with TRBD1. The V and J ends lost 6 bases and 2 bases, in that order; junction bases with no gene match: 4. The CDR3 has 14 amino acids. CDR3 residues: CASRTGGVNTEAFF. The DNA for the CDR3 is TGTGCCAGCAGGACAGGGGGGGTAAACACTGAAGCTTTCTTT.

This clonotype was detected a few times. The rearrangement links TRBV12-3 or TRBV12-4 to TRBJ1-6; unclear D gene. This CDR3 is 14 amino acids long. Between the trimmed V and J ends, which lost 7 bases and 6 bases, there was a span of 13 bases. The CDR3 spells CASNKSGINSPLHF. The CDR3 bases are TGTGCCAGCAACAAATCGGGGATTAATTCACCCCTCCACTTT.

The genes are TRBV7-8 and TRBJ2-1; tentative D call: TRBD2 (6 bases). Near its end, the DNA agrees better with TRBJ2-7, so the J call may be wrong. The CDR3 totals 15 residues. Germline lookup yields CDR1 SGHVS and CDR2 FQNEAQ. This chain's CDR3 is CASSLLSGSYNEQYF. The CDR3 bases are TGTGCCAGCAGCTTACTTAGCGGCTCCTACAATGAGCAGTACTTC.

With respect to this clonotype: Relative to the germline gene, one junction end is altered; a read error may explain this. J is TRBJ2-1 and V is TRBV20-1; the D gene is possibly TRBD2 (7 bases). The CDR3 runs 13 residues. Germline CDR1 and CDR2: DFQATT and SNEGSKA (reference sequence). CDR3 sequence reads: CSPRRGAANERFF. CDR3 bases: TGCAGTCCACGTCGGGGGGCTGCCAATGAGCGGTTCTTC.

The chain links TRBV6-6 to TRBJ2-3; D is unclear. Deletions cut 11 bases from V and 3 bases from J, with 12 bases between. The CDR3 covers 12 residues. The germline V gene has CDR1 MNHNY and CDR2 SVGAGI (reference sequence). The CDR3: CASAGFTDTQYF. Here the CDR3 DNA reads TGTGCCTCCGCTGGCTTTACAGATACGCAGTATTTT.

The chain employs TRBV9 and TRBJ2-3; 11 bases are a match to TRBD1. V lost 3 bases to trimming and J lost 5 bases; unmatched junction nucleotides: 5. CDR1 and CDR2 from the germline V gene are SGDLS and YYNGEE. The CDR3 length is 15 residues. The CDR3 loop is CASSAAGQGEDTQYF. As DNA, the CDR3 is TGTGCCAGCAGCGCCGCGGGACAGGGGGAAGATACGCAGTATTTT.

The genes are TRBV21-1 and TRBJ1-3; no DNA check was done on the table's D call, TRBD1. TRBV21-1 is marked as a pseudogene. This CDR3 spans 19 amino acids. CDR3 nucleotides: TGTGCCAGCAGCCGCCTTGAGGGGTGCACACAGAGCTCTGGAAACACCATATATTTT. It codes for CASSRLEGCTQSSGNTIYF.

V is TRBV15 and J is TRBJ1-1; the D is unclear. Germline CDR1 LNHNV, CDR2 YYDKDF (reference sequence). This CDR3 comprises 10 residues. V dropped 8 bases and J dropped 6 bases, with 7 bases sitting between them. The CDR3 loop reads CATSDAEAFF. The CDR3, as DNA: TGTGCCACCTCCGACGCTGAAGCTTTCTTT.

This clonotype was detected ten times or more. The CDR3 sequence is CASRGVAYEQYF. CDR3 nucleotides: TGTGCCAGCAGGGGGGTAGCCTACGAGCAGTACTTC. The V gene is TRBV12-3 or TRBV12-4, the J gene TRBJ2-7; TRBD1 or TRBD2 may be the D gene (5 bases each). The V and J ends lost 6 bases and 2 bases respectively, with 8 bases between them. CDR3 length: 12 residues.

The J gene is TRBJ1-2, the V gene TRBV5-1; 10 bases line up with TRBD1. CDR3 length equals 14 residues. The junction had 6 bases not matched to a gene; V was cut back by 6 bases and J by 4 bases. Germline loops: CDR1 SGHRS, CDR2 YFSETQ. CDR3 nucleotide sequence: TGCGCCAGCATCTCGCGGACAGGGGGCTATGGCTACACCTTC. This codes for CASISRTGGYGYTF.

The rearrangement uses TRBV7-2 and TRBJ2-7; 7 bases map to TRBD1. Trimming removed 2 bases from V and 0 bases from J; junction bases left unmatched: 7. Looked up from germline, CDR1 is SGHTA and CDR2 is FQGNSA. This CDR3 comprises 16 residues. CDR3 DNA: TGTGCCAGCAGCTTATGGGGACGGGACAGCTCCTACGAGCAGTACTTC. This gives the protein CASSLWGRDSSYEQYF.

CDR3 in amino acids: CASNFEGPSYEQYF. CDR3 DNA sequence: TGCGCCAGCAACTTCGAGGGGCCGTCCTACGAGCAGTACTTC. The chain employs TRBV5-1 and TRBJ2-7; D might be TRBD1 or TRBD2, each matching 5 bases. With 6 bases removed from V and 1 base from J, the gap between germline ends came to 14 bases. The CDR3 is 14 residues long. Looked up from germline, CDR1 is SGHRS and CDR2 is YFSETQ.

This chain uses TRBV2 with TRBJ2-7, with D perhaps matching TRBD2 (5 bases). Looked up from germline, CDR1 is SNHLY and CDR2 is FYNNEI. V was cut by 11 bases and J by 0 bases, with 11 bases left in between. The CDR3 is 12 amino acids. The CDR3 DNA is TGTGCCCGGGAAAGGGTCTCCTACGAGCAGTACTTC. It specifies CARERVSYEQYF.

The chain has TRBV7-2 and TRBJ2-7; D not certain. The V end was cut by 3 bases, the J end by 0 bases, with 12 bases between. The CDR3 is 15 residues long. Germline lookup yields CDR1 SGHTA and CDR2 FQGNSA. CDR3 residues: CASSFRASRSYEQYF. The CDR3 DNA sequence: TGTGCCAGCAGCTTCCGGGCCAGTCGCTCCTACGAGCAGTACTTC.

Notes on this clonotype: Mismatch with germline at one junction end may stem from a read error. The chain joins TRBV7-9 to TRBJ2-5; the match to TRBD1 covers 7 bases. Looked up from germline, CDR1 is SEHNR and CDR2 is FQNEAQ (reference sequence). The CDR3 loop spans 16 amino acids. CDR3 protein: CASSPAGQVIQEAQYF. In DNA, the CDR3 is TGTGCCAGCAGCCCAGCCGGACAGGTGATCCAAGAGGCCCAGTACTTC. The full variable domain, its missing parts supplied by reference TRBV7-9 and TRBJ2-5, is DTGVSQNPRHKITKRGQNVTFRCDPISEHNRLYWYRQTLGQGPEFLTYFQNEAQLEKSRLLSDRFSAERPKGSFSTLEIQRTEQGDSAMYLCASSPAGQVIQEAQYFGPGTRLLVL.

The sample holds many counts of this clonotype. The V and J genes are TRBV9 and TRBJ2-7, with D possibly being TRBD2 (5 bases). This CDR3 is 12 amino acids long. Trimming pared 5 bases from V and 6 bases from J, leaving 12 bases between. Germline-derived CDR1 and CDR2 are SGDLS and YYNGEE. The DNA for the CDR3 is TGTGCCAGCAGTCCTAGCCCAGCCGAGCAGTACTTC. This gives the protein CASSPSPAEQYF.

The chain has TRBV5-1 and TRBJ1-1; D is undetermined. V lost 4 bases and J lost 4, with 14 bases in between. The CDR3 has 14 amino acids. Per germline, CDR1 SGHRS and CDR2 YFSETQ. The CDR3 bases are TGCGCCAGCAGCATCGAGGGAATGATCACTGAAGCTTTCTTT. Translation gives CASSIEGMITEAFF.